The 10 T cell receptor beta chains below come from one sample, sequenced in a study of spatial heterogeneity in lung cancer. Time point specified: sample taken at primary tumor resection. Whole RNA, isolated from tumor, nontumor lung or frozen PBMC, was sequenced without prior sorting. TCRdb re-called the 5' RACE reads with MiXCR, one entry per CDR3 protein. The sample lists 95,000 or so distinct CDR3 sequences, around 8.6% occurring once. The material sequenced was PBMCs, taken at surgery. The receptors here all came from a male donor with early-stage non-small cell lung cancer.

The CDR3 sequence: CASSLPSGSGETQYF. CDR3 nucleotides: TGTGCCAGCAGTTTGCCTAGCGGGAGTGGAGAGACCCAGTACTTC. The chain is built from TRBV28 and TRBJ2-5, with 10 bases aligning to TRBD2. The CDR3 has 15 amino acids. J was trimmed by 4 bases and V by 3 bases; bases with no gene match: 5. Germline V gene sequence: CDR1 MDHEN, CDR2 SYDVKM. The full variable domain, in which reference TRBV28 and TRBJ2-5 provide the parts outside the CDR3, is DVKVTQSSRYLVKRTGEKVFLECVQDMDHENMFWYRQDPGLGLRLIYFSYDVKMKEKGDIPEGYSVSREKKERFSLILESASTNQTSMYLCASSLPSGSGETQYFGPGTRLLVL.

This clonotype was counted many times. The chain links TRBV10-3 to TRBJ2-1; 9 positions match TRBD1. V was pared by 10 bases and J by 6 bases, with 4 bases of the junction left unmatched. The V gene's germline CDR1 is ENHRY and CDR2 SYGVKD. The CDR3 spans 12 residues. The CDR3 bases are TGTGCCACCGGGACAGGGTCCAATGAGCAGTTCTTC. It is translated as CATGTGSNEQFF.

CDR3 amino acids: CASSPGTEGETQYF. The CDR3, as DNA: TGTGCCAGCAGCCCAGGGACAGAAGGAGAGACCCAGTACTTC. This chain joins TRBV9 and TRBJ2-5; 7 bases align to TRBD1. Germline CDR1 is SGDLS and CDR2 is YYNGEE. With 4 bases clipped from V and 4 bases from J, the junction kept 7 bases outside the gene matches. CDR3 length: 14 residues. The full variable domain, in which reference TRBV9 and TRBJ2-5 provide the parts outside the CDR3, is DSGVTQTPKHLITATGQRVTLRCSPRSGDLSVYWYQQSLDQGLQFLIQYYNGEERAKGNILERFSAQQFPDLHSELNLSSLELGDSALYFCASSPGTEGETQYFGPGTRLLVL.

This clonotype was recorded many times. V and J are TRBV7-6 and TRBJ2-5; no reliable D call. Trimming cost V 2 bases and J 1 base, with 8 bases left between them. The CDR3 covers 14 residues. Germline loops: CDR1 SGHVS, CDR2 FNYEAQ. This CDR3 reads CASSLSLTQETQYF. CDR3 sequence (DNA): TGTGCCAGCAGCTTAAGTCTTACCCAAGAGACCCAGTACTTC.

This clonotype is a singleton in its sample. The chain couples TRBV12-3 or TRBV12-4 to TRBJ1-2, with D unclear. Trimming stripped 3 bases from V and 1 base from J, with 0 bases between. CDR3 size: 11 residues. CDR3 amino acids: CASSFNYGYTF. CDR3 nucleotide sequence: TGTGCCAGCAGTTTTAACTATGGCTACACCTTC.

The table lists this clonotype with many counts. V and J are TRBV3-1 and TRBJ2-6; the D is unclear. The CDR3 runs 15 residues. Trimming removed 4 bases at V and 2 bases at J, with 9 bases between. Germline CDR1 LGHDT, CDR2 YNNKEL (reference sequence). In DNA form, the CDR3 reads TGTGCCAGCAGCCCTGCACGGGCTGGGGCCAACGTCCTGACTTTC. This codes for CASSPARAGANVLTF.

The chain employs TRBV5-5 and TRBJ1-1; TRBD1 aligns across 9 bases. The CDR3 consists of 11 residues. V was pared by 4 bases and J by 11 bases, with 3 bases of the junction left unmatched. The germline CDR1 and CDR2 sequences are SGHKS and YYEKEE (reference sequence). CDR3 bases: TGTGCCAGCAGCGGGACAGGGACCGCTTTCTTT. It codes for CASSGTGTAFF.

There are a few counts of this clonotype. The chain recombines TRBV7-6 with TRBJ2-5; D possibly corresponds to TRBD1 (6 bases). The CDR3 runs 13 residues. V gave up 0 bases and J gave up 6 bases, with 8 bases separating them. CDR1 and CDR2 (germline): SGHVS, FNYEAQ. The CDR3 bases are TGTGCCAGCAGCTTAGCAGGGGGAAAGACCCAGTACTTC. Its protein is CASSLAGGKTQYF.

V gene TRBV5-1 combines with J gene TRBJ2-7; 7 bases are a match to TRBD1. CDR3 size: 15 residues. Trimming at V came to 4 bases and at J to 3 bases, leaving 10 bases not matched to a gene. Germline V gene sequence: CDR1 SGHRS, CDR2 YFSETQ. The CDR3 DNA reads TGCGCCAGCAGCCCCCGGACAGGCCTGTTCTACGAGCAGTACTTC. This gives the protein CASSPRTGLFYEQYF. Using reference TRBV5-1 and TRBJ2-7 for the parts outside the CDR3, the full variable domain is KAGVTQTPRYLIKTRGQQVTLSCSPISGHRSVSWYQQTPGQGLQFLFEYFSETQRNKGNFPGRFSGRQFSNSRSEMNVSTLELGDSALYLCASSPRTGLFYEQYFGPGTRLTVT.

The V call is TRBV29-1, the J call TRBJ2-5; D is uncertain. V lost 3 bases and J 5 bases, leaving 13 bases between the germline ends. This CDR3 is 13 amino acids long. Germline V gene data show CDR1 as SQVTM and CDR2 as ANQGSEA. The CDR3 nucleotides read TGCAGCGTTGACTCCGACTTCAGGGAGACCCAGTACTTC. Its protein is CSVDSDFRETQYF.